This T cell receptor (gamma chain) came from a study of gamma-delta T cells after stem cell transplantation. This CDR3 is 14 amino acids long. TCRdb applied CATT to the RT-PCR reads for clone calling. The repertoire holds around 1,200 gamma-chain clones, with about 83% as singletons. The V gene remains uncalled, whereas the J gene is TRGJ1 or TRGJ2. The TCR was taken from a human donor. It is not recorded whose cells these are; they may come from a transplant donor. The specimen was gamma-delta T cells. This CDR3 reads CALWEVQPYYKKLF. DNA of the CDR3: TGTGCCTTGTGGGAGGTGCAACCTTATTATAAGAAACTCTTT.